A single sample gave rise to the 14 T cell receptor beta chains below, sequenced in a study of blood T cell repertoires in COVID-19. Only in-frame clones appear in the TCRdb table, and some are missing; sequencing was by immunoSEQ multiplex PCR. The profile covers 350,000 to 450,000 clones, with approximately 93% appearing a single time and roughly 0.9% taken by the ten largest. The source material was PBMCs or T cells enriched from blood (not recorded which). The receptor set was obtained from a woman in her 40s who had been exposed to COVID-19.

The chain links TRBV21-1 to TRBJ2-4; the table's TRBD1 call for D was not verified on the DNA. TRBV21-1 is listed as a pseudogene. There are 15 residues in the CDR3. The CDR3 here is CASFLTQGYQNIQYF. For the CDR3, the DNA is TGTGCCAGCTTTTTGACCCAGGGGTACCAAAACATTCAGTACTTC.

J is TRBJ2-3 and V is TRBV24-1; 7 bases align to TRBD2. The trim removed 3 bases at V and 13 bases at J, leaving 9 bases unmatched. Germline V CDR1 and CDR2: KGHDR, SFDVKD. The CDR3 contains 13 residues. CDR3 sequence reads: CATSDPGTTKKYF. CDR3 DNA: TGTGCCACCAGTGATCCCGGGACTACGAAGAAGTATTTT.

The gene calls are TRBV18 and TRBJ2-5; 13 nucleotides line up with TRBD2. The junction had 0 bases not matched to a gene; V was cut back by 0 bases and J by 2 bases. The CDR3 consists of 16 residues. Looked up from germline, CDR1 is KGHSH and CDR2 is LQKENI. CDR3 nucleotides: TGTGCCAGCTCACCACCGGGACTAGCGGGACAAGAGACCCAGTACTTC. Translated: CASSPPGLAGQETQYF.

CDR3 in DNA: TGTGCCAGCAGCACATCTTACGAGCAGTACTTC. It yields the protein CASSTSYEQYF. J is TRBJ2-7 and V is TRBV11-3; D call uncertain. Germline CDR1 reads SGHNT; CDR2 reads YENEEA. With 5 bases removed from V and 4 bases from J, the gap between germline ends came to 6 bases. CDR3 length: 11 residues.

This sequence joins TRBV10-2 and TRBJ2-1, with 9 bases fitting TRBD2. The germline CDR1 and CDR2 sequences are WSHSY and SAAADI. This CDR3 has 11 amino acids. With 4 bases clipped from V and 15 bases from J, the junction kept 4 bases outside the gene matches. CDR3 region: CASSGGTSLFF. CDR3 nucleotide sequence: TGCGCCAGCAGTGGGGGGACTAGCCTGTTCTTC.

J is TRBJ2-6 and V is TRBV19; 7 nucleotides agree with TRBD1. Per germline, CDR1 LNHDA and CDR2 SQIVND (reference sequence). The CDR3 is 17 residues long. With 3 bases clipped from V and 0 bases from J, the junction kept 5 bases outside the gene matches. The CDR3 reads CASSIGGQHSGANVLTF. As DNA, the CDR3 is TGTGCCAGTAGTATTGGGGGACAGCACTCTGGGGCCAACGTCCTGACTTTC.

The J gene is TRBJ2-7, the V gene TRBV10-3; possibly TRBD1 for D (6 bases). Germline loops: CDR1 ENHRY, CDR2 SYGVKD. The V gene lost 1 base and the J gene lost 2 bases, with 12 bases spanning the gap. The CDR3 runs 15 residues. This CDR3 reads CAISEFNRDPYEQYF. CDR3 coding DNA: TGTGCCATCAGTGAGTTTAACAGGGACCCCTACGAGCAGTACTTC.

The chain employs TRBV7-9 and TRBJ1-2; 9 bases line up with TRBD1. J lost 3 bases, V lost 5 bases, and 7 bases had no gene match. The CDR3 is made up of 15 amino acids. The germline V gene has CDR1 SEHNR and CDR2 FQNEAQ (reference sequence). The CDR3: CASSPGQGEDYGYTF. The CDR3 DNA reads as TGTGCCAGCAGCCCGGGACAGGGAGAGGACTATGGCTACACCTTC.

J is TRBJ1-2 and V is TRBV29-1; weak D call: TRBD1 (6 bases). Germline CDR1 reads SQVTM; CDR2 reads ANQGSEA. V was shortened by 4 bases and J by 3 bases, with 6 bases between the two germline ends. The CDR3 runs to 11 residues. CDR3 sequence: CSVGQDYGYTF. In DNA form, the CDR3 reads TGCAGCGTTGGACAGGACTATGGCTACACCTTC.

This clone appeared a single time. The rearrangement uses TRBV20-1 and TRBJ1-2; TRBD1 is a possible D gene (6 bases). Germline CDR1 reads DFQATT; CDR2 reads SNEGSKA (reference sequence). CDR3 length: 11 residues. V lost 6 bases and J lost 8, with 13 bases in between. CDR3 protein: CSAVKGEGYTF. CDR3 nucleotide sequence: TGCAGTGCGGTAAAGGGGGAAGGCTACACCTTC.

The chain uses TRBV15 and TRBJ2-3; the D is unclear. CDR1 is LNHNV and CDR2 is YYDKDF in the germline V gene (reference sequence). The CDR3 has 12 residues. V lost 7 bases, J lost 3 bases, and 8 bases lay in between. CDR3 nucleotides: TGTGCCACCAAGACATCGACAGATACGCAGTATTTT. This translates into CATKTSTDTQYF. Full variable domain (outside the CDR3, taken from reference TRBV15 and TRBJ2-3): DAMVIQNPRYQVTQFGKPVTLSCSQTLNHNVMYWYQQKSSQAPKLLFHYYDKDFNNEADTPDNFQSRRPNTSFCFLDIRSPGLGDTAMYLCATKTSTDTQYFGPGTRLTVL.

The rearrangement joins TRBV24-1 to TRBJ1-1; no reliable D call. This CDR3 is built from 13 residues. Looked up from germline, CDR1 is KGHDR and CDR2 is SFDVKD. V was cut by 2 bases and J by 1 base, with 4 bases left in between. DNA for the CDR3: TGTGCCACCAGTGATTATAAGAACACTGAAGCTTTCTTT. Protein: CATSDYKNTEAFF.

The chain carries TRBV6-2 or TRBV6-3 and TRBJ2-2; 8 bases match TRBD1. Germline V lookup: CDR1 MNHEY, CDR2 SVGEGT. The V segment lost 2 bases and the J segment 5 bases; nucleotides outside the gene matches: 7. The CDR3 is 16 residues long. The CDR3 DNA follows: TGTGCCAGCAGTTACCAGGACAGGGTACAAACCGGGGAGCTGTTTTTT. Translating it yields CASSYQDRVQTGELFF.

V and J are TRBV12-3 or TRBV12-4 and TRBJ1-6, with 7 bases matching TRBD1. The CDR3 consists of 13 residues. V shed 6 bases, J shed 8 bases, and the junction held 4 bases outside the gene matches. CDR3 in amino acids: CASRSQGYSPLHF. The CDR3 DNA is TGTGCCAGCAGGTCACAGGGGTATTCACCCCTCCACTTT.